These T cell receptor beta chains were read from a single sample in a study of metastatic and nonmetastatic thyroid tumors. TCRdb reanalyzed the PCR reads with MiXCR. The sample consists of 53,000 or so clones, approximately 20% of them appearing once. The specimen sequenced was blood. The receptor set was obtained from a female donor with papillary thyroid cancer or a benign thyroid nodule (not recorded which). Some clones in this sample may be carry-over from other donors' samples. Each CDR3 is given with its conserved first and last residue. D genes are given only for firm matches. Clone size is stated in some rows and not others, as once, few, many or a class when expanded.

D,J,V,size,CDR3,DNA
TRBD2,TRBJ2-7,TRBV3-1,many,CASSRQPGLAEDSYEQYF,TGTGCCAGCAGCCGCCAACCCGGACTAGCGGAGGACTCCTACGAGCAGTACTTC
-,TRBJ2-1,TRBV6-5,many,CASSYRGSYNEQFF,TGTGCCAGCAGTTACCGGGGATCCTACAATGAGCAGTTCTTC
-,TRBJ2-1,TRBV19,-,CASNGELVYGEQLF,TGTGCCAGTAACGGTGAGTTGGTGTACGGTGAGCAGTTATTC
TRBD1,TRBJ2-7,TRBV19,few,CASIFHRDRDYEQYF,TGTGCCAGTATTTTTCACCGGGACAGGGATTACGAGCAGTACTTC
-,TRBJ2-3,TRBV24-1,-,CATSGSARSGDTQYF,TGTGCCACCAGTGGCTCGGCACGGAGTGGAGATACGCAGTATTTT
TRBD2,TRBJ2-1,TRBV20-1,many,CSAGKGRGPYNEQFF,TGCAGTGCTGGTAAGGGGAGGGGACCCTACAATGAGCAGTTCTTC
-,TRBJ2-3,TRBV20-1,many,CSARAESRWTDTQYF,TGCAGTGCTAGAGCCGAGTCCCGGTGGACGGATACGCAGTATTTT
TRBD1,TRBJ1-1,TRBV2,-,CAVRVVGTGGFNTEAFF,TGTGCCGTTCGGGTGGTAGGGACAGGGGGTTTTAACACTGAAGCTTTCTTT
-,TRBJ2-7,TRBV4-2,medium-sized,CASSQAGEIREQYF,TGTGCCAGCAGCCAAGCGGGAGAAATACGGGAGCAGTACTTC
-,TRBJ2-7,TRBV19,many,CASSRGEGEQYF,TGTGCCAGTAGTAGGGGGGAAGGCGAGCAGTACTTC
TRBD2,TRBJ2-7,TRBV20-1,-,CSAAETSGYERYF,TGCAGTGCTGCCGAGACTAGCGGTTACGAGCGGTACTTC
-,TRBJ2-3,TRBV6-4,many,CASSAWEADTQYF,TGTGCCAGCAGTGCGTGGGAGGCAGATACGCAGTATTTT
TRBD1,TRBJ2-1,TRBV29-1,-,CSVERDSYKEQCF,TGCAGCGTAGAACGGGACAGCTACAAAGAGCAGTGCTTC
-,TRBJ1-5,TRBV6-1,many,CASIPLESYSNQPQHF,TGTGCCAGCATTCCGCTAGAATCTTATAGCAATCAGCCCCAGCATTTT
-,TRBJ1-5,TRBV27,many,CASSTMGNQPQHF,TGTGCCAGCAGCACGATGGGCAATCAGCCCCAGCATTTT
-,TRBJ1-6,TRBV24-1,many,CATSDRTGAAPLHF,TGTGCCACCAGTGACCGGACCGGGGCGGCACCCCTCCACTTT
-,TRBJ2-6,TRBV20-1,many,CSARVGSFSGANVLTF,TGCAGTGCTAGAGTGGGCAGCTTCTCTGGGGCCAACGTCCTGACTTTC
-,TRBJ1-2,TRBV7-9,many,CASSRPGPYGYTF,TGTGCCAGCAGCCGTCCGGGACCCTATGGCTACACCTTC